This TCR beta chain was obtained from a study of control samples from healthy donors and cancer patients. This CDR3 contains 13 residues. Germline V gene lookup returns CDR1 LGHDT and CDR2 YNNKEL (reference sequence). V dropped 1 base and J dropped 11 bases, with 12 bases sitting between them. Repertoires were generated with immunoSEQ multiplex PCR, while TCRdb's copy carries only in-frame clones and drops some. The sample contains about 96,000 clones, more than 80% of which appear only once. The sequence came from a man younger than 35 in good health. The chain employs TRBV3-1 (or the pseudogene TRBV3-2) and TRBJ2-1, with D possibly matching TRBD2 (6 bases). Sequences were obtained from blood. The DNA of the CDR3 is TGTGCCAGCAGCCAAGTCGAGGGAGGCCAGCAGTTCTTC. Translating gives CASSQVEGGQQFF.